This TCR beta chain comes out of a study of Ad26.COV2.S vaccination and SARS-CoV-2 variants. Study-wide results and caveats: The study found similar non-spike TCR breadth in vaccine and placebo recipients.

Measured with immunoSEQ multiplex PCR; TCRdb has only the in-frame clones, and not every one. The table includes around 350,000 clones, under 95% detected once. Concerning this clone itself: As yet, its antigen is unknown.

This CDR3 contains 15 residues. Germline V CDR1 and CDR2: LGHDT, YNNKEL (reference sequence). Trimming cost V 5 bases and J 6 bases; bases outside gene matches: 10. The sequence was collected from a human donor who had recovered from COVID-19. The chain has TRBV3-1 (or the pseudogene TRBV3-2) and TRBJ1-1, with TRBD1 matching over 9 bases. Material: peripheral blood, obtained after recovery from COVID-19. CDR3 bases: TGTGCCAGCAGCAAGGGAGGGGGGACAGGGTCTGAAGCTTTCTTT. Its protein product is CASSKGGGTGSEAFF.